Each of the 7 T cell receptor beta chains below was sequenced from the same sample in a study of T-cell reconstitution after alpha-beta-depleted transplantation in children. Study-wide findings and caveats: The authors attributed T-cell counts and diversity one year after transplant mostly to newly produced T cells.

Unique molecular identifiers were used to barcode this TCRbeta library. MiXCR, run by TCRdb on the PCR reads, gives a single entry per CDR3 protein. The sample lists hundreds of thousands of distinct CDR3 sequences, roughly 7.8% occurring once. Their antigens are not known. The source material was peripheral blood, sampled 360 days after TCRalphabeta/CD19-depleted stem cell transplant. These TCRs come from a female patient between 2 and 15 years old who had a stem cell transplant for Fanconi anemia, so the T cells may come from the graft donor.

This clonotype appeared a few times. The rearrangement joins TRBV7-9 to TRBJ2-1, with 8 positions matching TRBD2. V shed 1 base, J shed 0 bases, and the junction held 8 bases outside the gene matches. There are 18 residues in the CDR3. Germline CDR1 and CDR2: SEHNR and FQNEAQ (reference sequence). CDR3 region: CASSLVGGGLSSYNEQFF. Here the CDR3 DNA reads TGTGCCAGCAGCTTAGTCGGGGGGGGCCTGAGCTCCTACAATGAGCAGTTCTTC.

This clonotype was observed a single time. A much more abundant neighbour one base away suggests this may be a read error. CDR3 in amino acids: CATLTPGTNVLTF. DNA for the CDR3: TGTGCCACCCTTACACCTGGGACCAACGTCCTGACTTTC. The chain joins TRBV24-1 to TRBJ2-6; the D is unclear. Germline-derived CDR1 and CDR2 are KGHDR and SFDVKD. The CDR3 covers 13 residues.

This clonotype was picked up many times. The V gene is TRBV7-9, the J gene TRBJ2-2; 7 bases line up with TRBD1. The J segment lost 13 bases and the V segment lost 5 bases, leaving 7 bases of the junction unmatched. Germline loops: CDR1 SEHNR, CDR2 FQNEAQ (reference sequence). This CDR3 comprises 12 residues. The CDR3 DNA is TGTGCCAGCAGCCATAAGACAGGGATGCTGTTTTTT. Amino acid sequence: CASSHKTGMLFF.

This clonotype was detected only a few times. This sequence joins TRBV3-1 and TRBJ2-2, with a possible D match to TRBD1 (5 bases). Trimming shortened V by 3 bases and J by 3 bases, and 8 bases separated the two germline ends. The CDR3 has 14 residues. CDR1 is LGHDT, CDR2 YNNKEL, per germline (reference sequence). The CDR3 DNA reads as TGTGCCAGCAGCCAGTTCAGGGACACCGGGGAGCTGTTTTTT. Its translation: CASSQFRDTGELFF.

This clonotype came up many times. The J gene is TRBJ1-3, the V gene TRBV15; 8 bases agree with TRBD1. The junction had 6 bases not matched to a gene; V was cut back by 1 base and J by 4 bases. Germline V gene data show CDR1 as LNHNV and CDR2 as YYDKDF (reference sequence). There are 16 residues in the CDR3. As DNA, the CDR3 is TGTGCCACCAGCAGAGTTTTACGGACAGGGGGAAACACCATATATTTT. Amino acid sequence: CATSRVLRTGGNTIYF.

This clonotype showed up just a few times. The rearrangement joins TRBV5-1 to TRBJ2-4; TRBD2 matches 8 bases. CDR1 is SGHRS, CDR2 YFSETQ, per germline. The trim removed 5 bases at V and 6 bases at J, leaving 7 bases unmatched. The CDR3 loop spans 14 amino acids. The CDR3 sequence is CASRSGSVGNIQYF. The DNA of the CDR3 is TGCGCCAGCAGGAGCGGGAGTGTAGGAAACATTCAGTACTTC.

The gene calls are TRBV7-2 and TRBJ2-3, with TRBD1 as a possible D gene (5 bases). Trimming removed 0 bases at V and 0 bases at J, with 16 bases between. The CDR3 loop spans 18 amino acids. Germline values: CDR1 SGHTA, CDR2 FQGNSA. In DNA, the CDR3 is TGTGCCAGCAGCTTAGCTCCTTACAGGATGTCTAGCACAGATACGCAGTATTTT. Translation gives CASSLAPYRMSSTDTQYF.